The rows below give T cell receptor beta chains drawn from one sample of a study of blood T cell repertoires in COVID-19. Some clones are missing from TCRdb's copy, which holds only in-frame ones; the method was immunoSEQ multiplex PCR. Among tens of thousands of clones listed, about 87% were seen once. The sequencing input was peripheral blood. The receptors originated from a human donor in a cohort sampled during active COVID-19. Each CDR3 is given with its conserved first and last residue. D genes are given only for firm matches. The size of a clone is reported for some rows only, either as once, few or many, or as a class for expanded clones.

NA	TRBV6-5	TRBD1	TRBJ1-2	CASSYSGQVPGYTF	TGTGCCAGCAGTTACTCGGGACAGGTGCCTGGCTACACCTTC
NA	TRBV5-8	TRBD1	TRBJ2-1	CASSLGDRGIHEQFF	TGTGCCAGCAGCTTGGGGGACAGGGGAATACATGAGCAGTTCTTC
NA	TRBV4-1	NA	TRBJ2-1	CASSRSLSANPLNEQFF	TGCGCCAGCAGCCGATCCCTTAGCGCGAACCCTCTCAATGAGCAGTTCTTC
once	TRBV7-9	NA	TRBJ1-2	CASSLVGGVDYGYTF	TGTGCCAGCAGCTTAGTAGGGGGGGTTGACTATGGCTACACCTTC
once	TRBV2	NA	TRBJ2-4	CASTGGRAAKNIQYF	TGTGCCAGCACGGGGGGCAGGGCGGCCAAAAACATTCAGTACTTC
NA	TRBV4-3	TRBD1	TRBJ1-5	CASSSRQGNQPQHF	TGCGCCAGCAGCTCAAGACAGGGTAATCAGCCCCAGCATTTT
NA	TRBV2	NA	TRBJ2-7	CASKRNSYEQYF	TGTGCCAGCAAGAGAAATTCCTACGAGCAGTACTTC
NA	TRBV21-1	NA	TRBJ1-6	CASSGQGKRRSSYNSPLHF	TGTGCCAGCTCAGGACAGGGGAAAAGAAGGAGCTCCTATAATTCACCCCTCCACTTT
NA	TRBV27	TRBD1	TRBJ1-3	CASRGTGTGNTIYF	TGTGCCAGCAGAGGGACAGGAACAGGAAACACCATATATTTT
NA	TRBV6-5	NA	TRBJ2-2	CASSYIGTGELFF	TGTGCCAGCAGTTACATCGGGACCGGGGAGCTGTTTTTT
once	TRBV11-3	NA	TRBJ2-1	CASSLGRANNEQFF	TGTGCCAGCAGCTTAGGGCGGGCAAACAATGAGCAGTTCTTC
NA	TRBV4-3	NA	TRBJ2-3	CASSVAESTDTQYF	TGCGCCAGCAGCGTAGCGGAGAGCACAGATACGCAGTATTTT
NA	TRBV7-6	TRBD1	TRBJ2-7	CASSPRTGGNYEQYF	TGTGCCAGCAGCCCCAGGACAGGGGGTAACTACGAGCAGTACTTC
NA	TRBV19	TRBD1	TRBJ2-2	CASSRTGANTGELFF	TGTGCCAGTAGTAGGACAGGAGCGAACACCGGGGAGCTGTTTTTT
NA	TRBV10-3	NA	TRBJ2-3	CAISDIGGDLDTQYF	TGTGCCATCAGTGATATAGGGGGTGATCTGGATACGCAGTATTTT
NA	TRBV9	NA	TRBJ2-1	CASSVDGDFGLQFF	TGTGCCAGCAGCGTAGACGGGGACTTCGGTCTGCAGTTCTTC
NA	TRBV6-1	NA	TRBJ1-4	CASSGDFFEASEKLFF	TGTGCCAGCAGTGGGGACTTTTTCGAGGCGAGTGAAAAACTGTTTTTT
NA	TRBV27	TRBD1	TRBJ2-7	CASSRQGAHYEQYF	TGTGCCAGCAGCAGACAGGGGGCCCACTACGAGCAGTACTTC
NA	TRBV5-1	TRBD1	TRBJ1-2	CASSLSFNRQGFDYGYTF	TGCGCCAGCAGCTTAAGCTTCAATCGACAGGGGTTCGACTATGGCTACACCTTC
NA	TRBV10-3	NA	TRBJ2-7	CAISDGGEQYF	TGTGCCATCAGTGATGGAGGCGAGCAGTACTTC
NA	TRBV6-5	NA	TRBJ1-2	CASSYKGETGYTF	TGTGCCAGCAGTTACAAGGGGGAGACTGGCTACACCTTC
NA	TRBV5-1	TRBD1	TRBJ2-2	CASSLLETGGTGGELFF	TGCGCCAGCAGCTTGTTGGAGACAGGGGGCACGGGCGGGGAGCTGTTTTTT
once	TRBV4-1	TRBD1	TRBJ1-5	CASSQVTGGSQPQHF	TGCGCCAGCAGCCAAGTCACAGGGGGCAGTCAGCCCCAGCATTTT
NA	TRBV6-5	NA	TRBJ1-2	CASSYGTFGGYTF	TGTGCCAGCAGTTACGGGACATTTGGTGGCTACACCTTC
few	TRBV7-8	TRBD2	TRBJ2-7	CASSWAGGGGTEQYF	TGTGCCAGCAGCTGGGCCGGGGGGGGCGGAACCGAGCAGTACTTC
NA	TRBV5-4	NA	TRBJ2-1	CASSDGPQHEQFF	TGTGCCAGCAGTGATGGGCCGCAGCATGAGCAGTTCTTC
NA	TRBV18	NA	TRBJ1-5	CASSPRQGNQPQHF	TGTGCCAGCTCACCACGGCAGGGGAATCAGCCCCAGCATTTT
NA	TRBV24-1	TRBD1	TRBJ2-5	CATSDSGQGKETQYF	TGTGCCACCAGTGATTCGGGACAGGGGAAAGAGACCCAGTACTTC
NA	TRBV4-2	TRBD2	TRBJ2-5	CASSQESASGVETQYF	TGTGCCAGCAGCCAAGAATCGGCTAGCGGGGTAGAGACCCAGTACTTC
NA	TRBV5-4	TRBD1	TRBJ1-1	CASSPDREGTEAFF	TGTGCCAGCAGCCCGGACAGGGAGGGCACTGAAGCTTTCTTT
NA	TRBV7-8	NA	TRBJ1-3	CASSFSQRRVSGNTIYF	TGTGCCAGCAGCTTCTCACAAAGACGGGTCTCTGGAAACACCATATATTTT
few	TRBV30	NA	TRBJ2-2	CAWRSRGTGELFF	TGTGCCTGGAGATCAAGGGGAACCGGGGAGCTGTTTTTT
once	TRBV6-5	TRBD1	TRBJ1-2	CASSYHQGQGIYGYTF	TGTGCCAGCAGTTACCACCAGGGACAGGGGATCTATGGCTACACCTTC
once	TRBV5-1	NA	TRBJ2-7	CASSLGSEYEQYF	TGCGCCAGCAGCTTGGGATCAGAATACGAGCAGTACTTC
NA	TRBV6-6	TRBD1	TRBJ2-7	CASSTRDRGVDEQYF	TGTGCCAGCAGCACTCGGGACAGGGGCGTGGACGAGCAGTACTTC
NA	TRBV18	NA	TRBJ2-5	CASSPPSLTEETQYF	TGTGCCAGCTCACCACCAAGTTTAACAGAAGAGACCCAGTACTTC
NA	TRBV2	NA	TRBJ2-5	CASTDRGETQYF	TGTGCCAGCACCGACCGGGGGGAGACCCAGTACTTC
NA	TRBV5-1	NA	TRBJ2-3	CASSLTGSDTQYF	TGCGCCAGCAGCTTAACCGGGTCAGATACGCAGTATTTT